This is a list of T cell receptor beta chains from one sample in a study of cytomegalovirus exposure and HLA in healthy donors. Sequenced by immunoSEQ multiplex PCR; TCRdb stores in-frame clones only, minus some. The profile shows 100,000 or so clones, 79% of them singletons. Sequenced sample: PBMCs. All receptors derive from a woman aged 35 to 49 in good health and CMV-seronegative. Each CDR3 is given with its conserved first and last residue. D genes are given only for firm matches. Clone sizes are given selectively: once, few, many, or a class where the clone is expanded.

>TRBD2|TRBJ2-3|14|NA|TRBV4-3
TGCGCCAGCAGCCGACTAGCGGGCACAGATACGCAGTATTTT
CASSRLAGTDTQYF
>NA|TRBJ2-1|16|once|TRBV10-3
TGTGCCATCAGGACTGCAGGGGGGAGTTCCTACAATGAGCAGTTCTTC
CAIRTAGGSSYNEQFF
>NA|TRBJ2-2|14|NA|TRBV14
TGTGCCAGCAGCCAACTCCGGGATACCGGGGAGCTGTTTTTT
CASSQLRDTGELFF
>NA|TRBJ1-1|13|once|TRBV27
TGTGCCAGCACCAAGGGGGGGGCCACTGAAGCTTTCTTT
CASTKGGATEAFF
>TRBD1|TRBJ1-2|17|once|TRBV5-4
TGTGCCAGCACTTTCTCGGACAGGACTAACTTAGGCTATGGCTACACCTTC
CASTFSDRTNLGYGYTF
>TRBD1|TRBJ2-7|15|few|TRBV6-5
TGTGCCAGCAGTTACTGGGGGACAGGGGGCGACGAGCAGTACTTC
CASSYWGTGGDEQYF
>NA|TRBJ2-3|14|once|TRBV30
TGTGCCCGGGCGAGGCGGGGAAGCACAGATACGCAGTATTTT
CARARRGSTDTQYF
>TRBD2|TRBJ2-7|15|NA|TRBV6-1
TGTGCCAGCAGAGTCCCACTAGCGGCGTCCTACGAGCAGTACTTC
CASRVPLAASYEQYF
>NA|TRBJ2-1|15|NA|TRBV5-1
TGCGCCAGCAGCTTGCCCGCCAGGGCCGACAATGAGCAGTTCTTC
CASSLPARADNEQFF
>TRBD2|TRBJ2-7|14|once|TRBV7-9
TGTGCCAGCAGCTTATCCGGGGGGGGGAGCGAGCAGTACTTC
CASSLSGGGSEQYF
>NA|TRBJ1-2|11|few|TRBV6-5
TGTGCCAGCAGAGGACAGACCGGTGAGGGATTC
CASRGQTGEGF
>TRBD1|TRBJ1-2|13|NA|TRBV28
TGTGCCAGCAGTCCGGGACAGGGAGGTGGCTACACCTTC
CASSPGQGGGYTF
>NA|TRBJ1-1|14|NA|TRBV7-9
TGTGCCAGCAGCTCGGGCGTGGAGGGAACTGAAGCTTTCTTT
CASSSGVEGTEAFF
>TRBD2|TRBJ2-1|14|NA|TRBV29-1
TGCAGCGTGTCTAGCGGGGGGGCCATAAATGAGCAGTTCTTC
CSVSSGGAINEQFF
>TRBD2|TRBJ2-7|18|NA|TRBV7-2
TGTGCCAGCAGGGATTCTAGCGGGGGGATGCCCGTAGCGAACGAGCAGTACTTC
CASRDSSGGMPVANEQYF
>NA|TRBJ2-5|11|NA|TRBV11-3
TGTGCCAGCAGCTGCGGTGAGACCCAGTACTTC
CASSCGETQYF
>NA|TRBJ2-3|14|NA|TRBV13
TGTGCCAGCAGCCCCTGGTCCCTCGCGGATACGCAGTATTTT
CASSPWSLADTQYF
>TRBD1|TRBJ1-2|14|NA|TRBV10-2
TGCGCCACGCAACAGGGGGCGCCTTACTATGGCTACACCTTC
CATQQGAPYYGYTF
>NA|TRBJ1-1|16|once|TRBV9
TGTGCCAGCAGCGTAGCCTCACAGGGAGCGAACACTGAAGCTTTCTTT
CASSVASQGANTEAFF
>TRBD1|TRBJ1-1|14|NA|TRBV5-1
TGCGCCAGCAGCGGAGGACAGGGCGGCACTGAAGCTTTCTTT
CASSGGQGGTEAFF
>TRBD2|TRBJ2-7|15|NA|TRBV7-2
TGTGCCAGCAGCCGAACTAGCGGGGGGGCTAACGAGCAGTACTTC
CASSRTSGGANEQYF
>NA|TRBJ2-2|17|once|TRBV11-2
TGTGCCAGCAGCTTAGATCTTTTACAGCTGAACACCGGGGAGCTGTTTTTT
CASSLDLLQLNTGELFF
>TRBD2|TRBJ2-1|14|few|TRBV28
TGTGCCAGCAGTTACCAGGGACTAGTCAATGAGCAGTTCTTC
CASSYQGLVNEQFF
>NA|TRBJ1-5|15|NA|TRBV19
TGTGCCAGTAGTATAGGAGGACAGCCGAATCAGCCCCAGCATTTT
CASSIGGQPNQPQHF
>NA|TRBJ1-6|14|NA|TRBV5-1
TGCGCCAGCAGCGCAGGGGCGACCGGTTCACCCCTCCACTTT
CASSAGATGSPLHF
>NA|TRBJ2-3|14|NA|TRBV5-1
TGCGCCAGCAGCCCGGGACTCCGCACAGATACGCAGTATTTT
CASSPGLRTDTQYF
>NA|TRBJ1-2|13|NA|TRBV30
TGTGCCTGGAGTCCTCAAGGGGTTGATGGCTACACCTTC
CAWSPQGVDGYTF
>TRBD2|TRBJ2-7|15|NA|TRBV30
TGTGCCTGGAGTTTAAGACTAGCGGGGTGGTACGAGCAGTACTTC
CAWSLRLAGWYEQYF
>TRBD1|TRBJ2-7|18|few|TRBV9
TGTGCCAGCAGCGTCGCCCCTCCGGGACAGGGGGCATTTTACGAGCAGTACTTC
CASSVAPPGQGAFYEQYF
>NA|TRBJ2-3|15|NA|TRBV4-3
TGCGCCAGCAGCCCACAGGTATCCAGCACAGATACGCAGTATTTT
CASSPQVSSTDTQYF
>TRBD1|TRBJ2-7|16|NA|TRBV9
TGTGCCAGCAGCGTAGGGGACAGCCTTCTAACCTACGAGCAGTACTTC
CASSVGDSLLTYEQYF
>NA|TRBJ2-7|12|NA|TRBV27
TGTGCCAGCAGTTTTACAGGGTACGAGCAGTACTTC
CASSFTGYEQYF
>TRBD1|TRBJ2-7|15|NA|TRBV6-6
TGTGCCAGCAGTTACACCCCGGGACAGGGCTACGAGCAGTACTTC
CASSYTPGQGYEQYF
>NA|TRBJ1-1|15|NA|TRBV5-6
TGTGCCAGCAGCTTGATGTTGGCCGAATGGACTGAAGCTTTCTTT
CASSLMLAEWTEAFF
>TRBD1|TRBJ1-5|16|NA|TRBV19
TGTGCCAGTAGTAGGGGCCCGGGACAGATAAATCAGCCCCAGCATTTT
CASSRGPGQINQPQHF
>NA|TRBJ1-4|14|NA|TRBV10-3
TGTGCCATCAGTCCGGGACAAGGGAACGAAAAACTGTTTTTT
CAISPGQGNEKLFF
>NA|TRBJ2-3|12|NA|TRBV12-2
TGTGCAAGTCGCCCGAGCACAGATACGCAGTATTTT
CASRPSTDTQYF
>TRBD1|TRBJ1-1|13|NA|TRBV19
TGTGCCAGTAGTCCCGGACAGGGCAGGGGAGCTTTCTTT
CASSPGQGRGAFF
>NA|TRBJ2-7|14|once|TRBV11-2
TGTGCCAGCAGCTCCCGGGTACAACGCTACGAGCAGTACTTC
CASSSRVQRYEQYF
>TRBD1|TRBJ1-1|16|once|TRBV9
TGTGCCAGCAGCGTAGGGGGACAGGGGGCTGAAACTGAAGCTTTCTTT
CASSVGGQGAETEAFF
>TRBD1|TRBJ2-1|15|NA|TRBV6-4
TGTGCCAGCAGTGATCGGCAGGGGGCAGGGAATGAGCAGTTCTTC
CASSDRQGAGNEQFF
>TRBD1|TRBJ1-3|18|NA|TRBV5-1
TGCGCCAGCAGCTTGGTGGGGACAGGGATGCACTCTGGAAACACCATATATTTT
CASSLVGTGMHSGNTIYF